This entry lists 8 T cell receptor beta chains sequenced from one sample in a study of blood T cell repertoires in COVID-19 (TCRdb year 2020). The library relied on the immunoSEQ multiplex PCR assay. This is the immuneACCESS table as TCRdb keeps it, with only in-frame sequences that have V and J called. A part of the clones is gone; compared with another copy, unresolved V genes explain less than half, and the rest is unexplained. In this sample the table shows approximately 270,000 clones, 80% to 90% of which occur a single time. The ten largest make up approximately 1.9% of the sample. Sequencing used PBMCs or T cells enriched from blood (not recorded which). The receptors were gathered from a woman aged 45-65 years who had recovered from COVID-19.

The chain joins TRBV4-2 to TRBJ1-1; maybe TRBD1 (5 bases). Between the trimmed V and J ends, which lost 4 bases and 0 bases, there was a span of 15 bases. The CDR3 loop spans 16 amino acids. In germline, CDR1 is LGHNA, CDR2 YNFKEQ. The CDR3 DNA reads as TGTGCCAGCAGCCGACCAGGGTATTCAATGAACACTGAAGCTTTCTTT. It encodes CASSRPGYSMNTEAFF.

The gene calls are TRBV2 and TRBJ2-7, with unresolved D. The germline V gene encodes CDR1 SNHLY and CDR2 FYNNEI. The CDR3 runs 11 residues. V was shortened by 7 bases and J by 4 bases, with 8 bases between the two germline ends. The CDR3 sequence: CASTTDYEQYF. DNA for the CDR3: TGTGCCAGCACAACAGATTACGAGCAGTACTTC.

The rearrangement links TRBV4-1 to TRBJ1-3; D unclear. Looked up from germline, CDR1 is MGHRA and CDR2 is YSYEKL. V was pared by 2 bases and J by 0 bases, with 14 bases between. The CDR3 spans 17 residues. CDR3 sequence: CASSQTRGSLSGNTIYF. CDR3 nucleotides: TGCGCCAGCAGCCAAACCCGAGGGTCGCTCTCTGGAAACACCATATATTTT.

On this clone: Other DNA sequences in this sample translate to the same CDR3. CDR3 bases: TGTGCCAGCACCCGACAGGGGGCTAGCACAAAGTCCTACGAGCAGTACTTC. The encoded protein is CASTRQGASTKSYEQYF. V is TRBV28 and J is TRBJ2-7; 10 bases align to TRBD1. Per the germline V gene, CDR1 is MDHEN and CDR2 is SYDVKM. V was pared by 7 bases and J by 1 base, with 13 bases of the junction left unmatched. The CDR3 totals 17 residues.

The chain has TRBV5-4 and TRBJ2-3; the D gene is possibly TRBD1 (6 bases). Trimming shortened V by 0 bases and J by 4 bases, and 9 bases separated the two germline ends. Looked up from germline, CDR1 is SGHNT and CDR2 is YYREEE (reference sequence). This CDR3 spans 14 amino acids. This CDR3 reads CASSLAGQPDTQYF. CDR3 nucleotides: TGTGCCAGCAGCTTGGCGGGACAACCAGATACGCAGTATTTT.

This rearrangement joins TRBV28 to TRBJ2-5; D remains unclear. Per the germline V gene, CDR1 is MDHEN and CDR2 is SYDVKM. V was shortened by 9 bases and J by 1 base, with 9 bases between the two germline ends. The length of the CDR3 is 12 residues. Here the CDR3 reads CASAQLQETQYF. The CDR3 coding sequence is TGTGCCAGTGCACAGCTCCAAGAGACCCAGTACTTC.

V gene TRBV28 combines with J gene TRBJ2-1; possible D gene TRBD1, 6 bases. V dropped 7 bases and J dropped 3 bases, with 13 bases sitting between them. This CDR3 contains 14 residues. Germline CDR1 is MDHEN and CDR2 is SYDVKM. The CDR3 reads CASIPQGYYNEQFF. The DNA for the CDR3 is TGTGCCAGCATCCCTCAGGGGTACTACAATGAGCAGTTCTTC.

The genes are TRBV20-1 and TRBJ2-2; 8 nucleotides agree with TRBD2. The ends lost 3 bases at V and 2 bases at J; junction bases unmatched: 5. Germline assignment: CDR1 DFQATT and CDR2 SNEGSKA (reference sequence). This CDR3 contains 15 residues. The CDR3 DNA reads TGCAGTGCTAGTCGGCGGGAGGTCAACACCGGGGAGCTGTTTTTT. This translates into CSASRREVNTGELFF.